Sequencing of this TCR beta chain was carried out in a study of beta chain features in type 1 diabetes (dated by TCRdb to 2016 to 2019). General notes on the study: Patients and healthy donors did not differ in mean age, gender distribution, total cell number or subset yield. A total of 100 million to 110 million sorted cells were examined across all samples, and a strong correlation was observed between cell number per subset and RNA yield. In the study, recently diagnosed type 1 diabetes patients and matched healthy donors were compared on the TCRB repertoires of their sorted circulating CD4+ T cell subsets. Naive and central memory subsets were obtained from all 30 or so donors, but regulatory and stem cell-like memory subsets were isolated from only 8 patients and 8 healthy donors. Results the study describes overall, beyond this receptor: Sequencing cDNA rather than genomic DNA could over-represent highly expressing activated cells, although activation and CD3 levels did not differ between groups. At VDJ recombination sites, patients with type 1 diabetes made fewer insertions and deleted more nucleotides, a pattern implying thymic rearrangement abnormalities. PCR may preferentially amplify shorter templates, but because patient and control samples were amplified and corrected together, any resulting skew would affect both groups equally. A moderate but significant shortening of TCRB CDR3 length was observed in type 1 diabetes patients in all four CD4+ subsets. The naive, central memory and regulatory TCRB repertoires appeared to resemble one another more closely among patients than among healthy donors. HLA sub-analyses involved small numbers of individuals, so any influence of HLA type on TCRB rearrangement remained unresolved.

All of the isolated RNA was reverse transcribed with the High Capacity cDNA Reverse Transcription Kit, so expressed TCRB transcripts were sequenced. Deep immunoSEQ sequencing was performed on naive, central memory and regulatory T cell samples, with an average of roughly 4 million total reads per sample. After sorted cells were lysed in RLT buffer, RNA was extracted with DNase-treated RNeasy Micro or Mini kits, with the choice depending on cell number. Each cell subset was processed separately to prevent cross-contamination, with patient and healthy donor samples processed together. Using the immunoSEQ multiplex PCR, TCRB sequences were amplified from cDNA into 87-bp fragments spanning the CDR3 region. The amplicons were sequenced using the Illumina HiSeq platform. As for how the authors treated the data: Synthetic template baselines were used to correct PCR bias computationally, reads within Hamming distance 2 were collapsed together, and singletons that could not be merged were discarded. Reads were aligned to IMGT to assign V, D and J genes, CDR3 length, and insertions or deletions at six rearrangement sites. Within each subset, clonotype counts were normalized to the number of sorted cells before true diversity and Gini coefficients were calculated with the tcR R package. The overlap coefficient, calculated on TCRB nucleotide sequences, was used to quantify repertoire sharing. Out-of-frame TCRB sequences from naive cells were analyzed to stand in for the pre-selection repertoire. Imported from immuneACCESS, the table was reduced by TCRdb to in-frame sequences with V and J called. These copies leave out some clones; in studies compared against another copy, an unresolved V gene accounts for under half, and the cause of the remainder is not known. V, J and clone size derive from that table, while D and trimming were established from the DNA sequence. The sample includes 200,000 to 250,000 clones, with 9.6% observed a single time. The ten largest clones take up 0.03% to 0.04% of the sample.

From each donor, a single peripheral blood sample of 100 to 150 mL on average was drawn into heparinised tubes. A BD FACSAria II and a panel including CD45RO, CCR7, CD25, CD127, CD95 and CD27 were used to sort naive, central memory, regulatory and stem cell-like memory CD4+ T cells. Purity was above 98% for every sorted population. PBMCs were isolated immediately by Lymphoprep density gradient centrifugation and stained directly without culture. So that batch effects would be minimized, each experiment stained and sorted samples in pairs, pairing one healthy donor with one patient. This clone was counted a few times. Its antigen is still unknown. Base-call qualities are not available, and no considerably larger clone is one nucleotide away. The sequenced sample consisted of naive CD4+ T cells from blood. The cell subset or site label of this sample denotes: true naive CD4+ T cells. The sequence was obtained from a woman in her late teens or twenties in good health.

The DNA sequence is TGCGCCAGCAGCTTGGGCGGGGTATCCTACAATGAGCAGTTCTTC. Protein translation: CASSLGGVSYNEQFF. The chain is assembled from TRBV5-1 and TRBJ2-1, and TRBD2 may be the D gene, going by 6 matching bases. Looking up the germline V gene yields CDR1 SGHRS and CDR2 YFSETQ. The CDR3 spans 15 residues, from the cysteine through the phenylalanine. The only DNA kept is the CDR3, 45 bases in frame from the first base. At the junction V is shortened by 0 bases and J by 1 base, with 8 bases in between.